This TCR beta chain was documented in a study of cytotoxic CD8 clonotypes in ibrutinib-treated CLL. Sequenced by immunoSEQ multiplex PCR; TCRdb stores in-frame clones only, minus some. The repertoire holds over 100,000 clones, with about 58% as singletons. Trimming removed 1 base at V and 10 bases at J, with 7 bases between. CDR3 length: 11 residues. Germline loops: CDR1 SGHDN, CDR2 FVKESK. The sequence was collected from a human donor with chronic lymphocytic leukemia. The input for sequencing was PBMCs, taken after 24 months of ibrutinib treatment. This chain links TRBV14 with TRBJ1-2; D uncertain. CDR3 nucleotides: TGTGCCAGCAGCCAAGGGGAAGTCTACACCTTC. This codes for CASSQGEVYTF.